This T cell receptor beta chain came from a study of cytomegalovirus exposure and HLA in healthy donors. About this clone itself: Its antigen is not known.

Primers for the PCR totalled 60 Vbeta and 13 Jbeta. Sequencing was performed with immunoSEQ multiplex PCR; in TCRdb, only in-frame clones are kept and a portion is missing. The sample yields over 150,000 clones, around 80% seen once. V lost 6 bases, J lost 9 bases, and 3 bases stayed unmatched. Per the germline V gene, CDR1 is SNHLY and CDR2 is FYNNEI. This CDR3 spans 13 amino acids. Study findings and constraints: According to an earlier analysis, most TCR beta V segments yielded productive rearrangements about 87% or about 30% of the time.

This sequence joins TRBV2 and TRBJ2-4, with 12 bases aligning to TRBD2. What was sequenced was PBMCs. The sequence derives from a woman in her 50s in good health and CMV-seropositive. The CDR3 DNA sequence: TGTGCCAGCAGCCCGGGACTAGCGGGCATTCAGTACTTC. Its translation is CASSPGLAGIQYF.